One TCR beta chain is described in this entry. What antigen it recognizes has not been identified. It has no much larger one-base neighbor in the sample; base qualities were not kept. TCRbeta CDR3 regions were amplified from genomic DNA by means of the immunoSEQ Assay, a bias-controlled multiplex PCR. The paper's processing steps were these. Within the assay, amplification of reference gene primers was used to estimate how many nucleated cells each sample contained. Sequence reads were collapsed and filtered to measure the absolute abundance of every unique TCRbeta CDR3 rearrangement. For each sample, productive Simpson clonality was calculated as the square root of Simpson's diversity index over productive rearrangements. In TCRdb, the immuneACCESS table is reduced to in-frame sequences with V and J assigned. These tables do not hold every clone; where another copy was compared, an unresolved V gene accounts for under half, and the others remain unexplained. The V and J calls and clone size come from that table; D and trimming were worked out from the DNA. Here the sample has approximately 230,000 clones; around four fifths occur a single time. The ten largest clones take up approximately 15% of the sample.

CDR3 length: 13 amino acids, cysteine to phenylalanine. The sequence is cut down to CDR3 DNA, 39 bases in frame from base 1. V loses 4 bases, J loses 6 bases, and the germline ends lie 13 bases apart. Based on the germline V gene, the CDR1 and CDR2 sequences are SQVTM and ANQGSEA. In the prospective study, participants were roughly 18 to 90 years old, resided in about two dozen geographic areas of the United States, and were enrolled through a virtual design. Cohort assignment in the prospective study relied on participant-reported clinical history from a screening survey and a study questionnaire. ImmuneRACE Cohort 3 recovered participants were defined by two consecutive negative NP/OP PCR tests, healthcare professional clearance, or symptom resolution. Each participant in the prospective study had whole blood, serum and a nasopharyngeal or oropharyngeal swab collected by mobile phlebotomists. Prospective study participants could optionally give additional blood draws and questionnaires over a 2-month period. Before DNA extraction, blood samples from the prospective study were shipped at room temperature or frozen.

The source of the sample is a study of blood T cell repertoires in COVID-19 (dated by TCRdb to 2020 to 2021). Context from the whole study: Samples from collaborators originated in the United States, Italy and Spain and spanned both the acute and convalescent phases of COVID-19. Samples came from the ongoing ImmuneRACE study (first 160 participants) plus 1,254 subjects from 6 global collaborators. The dataset comprised deeply sampled blood TCRbeta repertoires from subjects exposed to, actively infected with, or recovered from COVID-19. Nearly every sample came with metadata listing a de-identified subject ID, COVID-19 status, age in years and sex. A freely available public database, intended as a resource for researchers studying the immune response to SARS-CoV-2, is where the repertoires were released. The material from the prospective study consisted of cDNA or gDNA derived from T cells, B-cell-depleted T cells, or PBMCs. HLA class I and class II types, where available, came from metadata supplied by the sample provider rather than from assay-based typing.

The paper as a whole reports these results and caveats: How much clinical and demographic metadata was included differed by source and by participant, and the metadata was provided uncurated.

This receptor was identified in a man aged 35 to 55 who had recovered from COVID-19. Source material: PBMCs or T cells enriched from blood (not recorded which). The sequence links TRBV29-1 to TRBJ1-5; TRBD1 might be the D gene, on 5 matching bases. Here is the DNA: TGCAGCGTTGGGCATCCGGGGGGTCAGCCCCAGCATTTT. It encodes CSVGHPGGQPQHF.